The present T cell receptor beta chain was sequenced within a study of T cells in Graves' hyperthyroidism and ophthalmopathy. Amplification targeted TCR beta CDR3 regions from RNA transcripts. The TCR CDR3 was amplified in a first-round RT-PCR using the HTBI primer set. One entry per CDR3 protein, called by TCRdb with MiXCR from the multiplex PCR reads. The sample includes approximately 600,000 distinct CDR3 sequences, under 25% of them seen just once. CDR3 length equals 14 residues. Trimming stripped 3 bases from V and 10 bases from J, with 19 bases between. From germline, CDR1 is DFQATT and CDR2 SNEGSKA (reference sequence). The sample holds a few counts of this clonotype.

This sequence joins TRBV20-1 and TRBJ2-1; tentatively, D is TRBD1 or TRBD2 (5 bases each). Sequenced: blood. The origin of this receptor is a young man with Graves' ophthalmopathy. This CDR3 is CSASAGTPLGEQFF. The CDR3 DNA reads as TGCAGTGCTAGTGCCGGGACGCCCCTAGGGGAGCAGTTCTTC.